This TCR beta chain was identified during a study of blood T cell repertoires in COVID-19. Trimming removed 9 bases from V and 0 bases from J, with 16 bases in between. The CDR3 length is 15 residues. From germline, CDR1 is SGHRS and CDR2 YFSETQ. Here immunoSEQ multiplex PCR was the method, and the copy in TCRdb shows in-frame clones only, minus some. The data hold about 160,000 clones, with around four fifths observed a single time. What was sequenced was PBMCs or T cells enriched from blood (not recorded which). This chain connects TRBV5-1 to TRBJ1-3, with D unclear. The sequence came from a woman aged 45-65 years in a cohort exposed to, infected with or recovered from COVID-19 (not recorded which). CDR3 sequence (DNA): TGCGCCACCAGACTCACACCGGGCTCTGGAAACACCATATATTTT. This sequence encodes CATRLTPGSGNTIYF.